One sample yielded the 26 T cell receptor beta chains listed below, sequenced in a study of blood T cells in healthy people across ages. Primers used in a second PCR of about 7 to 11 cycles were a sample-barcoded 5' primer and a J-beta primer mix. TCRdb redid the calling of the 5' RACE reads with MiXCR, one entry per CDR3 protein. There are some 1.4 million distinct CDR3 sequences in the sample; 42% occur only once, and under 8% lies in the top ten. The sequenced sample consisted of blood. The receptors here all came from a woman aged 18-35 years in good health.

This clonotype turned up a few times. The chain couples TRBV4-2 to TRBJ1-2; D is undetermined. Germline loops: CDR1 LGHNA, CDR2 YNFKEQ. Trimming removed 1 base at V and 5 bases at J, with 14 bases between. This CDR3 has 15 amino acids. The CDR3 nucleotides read TGTGCCAGCAGCCAAGTTGGGCAGTCACTATATGGCTACACCTTC. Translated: CASSQVGQSLYGYTF.

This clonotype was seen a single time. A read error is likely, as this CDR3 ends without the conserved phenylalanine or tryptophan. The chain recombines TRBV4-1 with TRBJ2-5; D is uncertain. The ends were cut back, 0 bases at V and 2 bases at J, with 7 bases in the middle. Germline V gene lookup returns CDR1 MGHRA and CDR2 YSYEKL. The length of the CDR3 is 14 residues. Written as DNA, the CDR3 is TGCGCCAGCAGCCAAGATGGGCAGCAAGAGACCCAGTACCTC. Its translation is CASSQDGQQETQYL.

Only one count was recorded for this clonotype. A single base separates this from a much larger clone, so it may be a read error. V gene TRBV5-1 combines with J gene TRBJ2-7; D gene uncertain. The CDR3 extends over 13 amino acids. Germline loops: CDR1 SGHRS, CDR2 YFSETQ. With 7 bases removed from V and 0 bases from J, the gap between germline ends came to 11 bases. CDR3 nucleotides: TGCGCCAGCGGCTACAGAAGCTCCTACGAGCAGTACTTC. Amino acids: CASGYRSSYEQYF.

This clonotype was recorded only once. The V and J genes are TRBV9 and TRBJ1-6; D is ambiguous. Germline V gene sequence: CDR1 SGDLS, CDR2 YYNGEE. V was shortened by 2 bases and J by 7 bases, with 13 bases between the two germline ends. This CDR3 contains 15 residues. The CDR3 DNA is TGTGCCAGCAGCGTTCGAGGAGCGCCAAATTCACCCCTCCACTTT. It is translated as CASSVRGAPNSPLHF.

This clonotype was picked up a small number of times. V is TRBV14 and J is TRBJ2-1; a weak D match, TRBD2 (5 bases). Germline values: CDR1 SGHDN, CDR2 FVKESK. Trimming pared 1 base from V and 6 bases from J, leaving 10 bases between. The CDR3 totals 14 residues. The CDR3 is CASSQGLGANEQFF. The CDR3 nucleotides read TGTGCCAGCAGCCAAGGCTTGGGAGCCAATGAGCAGTTCTTC.

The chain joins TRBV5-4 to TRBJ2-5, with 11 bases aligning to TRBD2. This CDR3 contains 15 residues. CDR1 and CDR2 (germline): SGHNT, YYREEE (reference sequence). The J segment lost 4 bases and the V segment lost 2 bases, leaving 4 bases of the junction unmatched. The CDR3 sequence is CASSFQLAGAETQYF. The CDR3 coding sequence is TGTGCCAGCAGCTTCCAACTAGCGGGAGCAGAGACCCAGTACTTC.

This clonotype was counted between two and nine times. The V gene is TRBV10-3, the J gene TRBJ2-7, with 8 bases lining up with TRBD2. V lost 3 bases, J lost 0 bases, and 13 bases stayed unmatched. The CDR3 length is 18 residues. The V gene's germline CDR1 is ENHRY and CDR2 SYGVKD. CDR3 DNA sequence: TGTGCCATCAGTGACACGGGAGGGTCCTCCGGTTCCTCCTACGAGCAGTACTTC. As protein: CAISDTGGSSGSSYEQYF.

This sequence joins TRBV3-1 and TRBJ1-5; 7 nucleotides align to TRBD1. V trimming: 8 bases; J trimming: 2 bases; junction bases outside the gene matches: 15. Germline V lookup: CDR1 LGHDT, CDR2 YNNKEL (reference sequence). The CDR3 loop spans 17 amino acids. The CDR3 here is CASLGPLWTGGNQPQHF. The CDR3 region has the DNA TGTGCCAGCCTGGGGCCACTGTGGACAGGAGGCAATCAGCCCCAGCATTTT. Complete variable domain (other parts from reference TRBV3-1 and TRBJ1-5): DTAVSQTPKYLVTQMGNDKSIKCEQNLGHDTMYWYKQDSKKFLKIMFSYNNKELIINETVPNRFSPKSPDKAHLNLHINSLELGDSAVYFCASLGPLWTGGNQPQHFGDGTRLSIL.

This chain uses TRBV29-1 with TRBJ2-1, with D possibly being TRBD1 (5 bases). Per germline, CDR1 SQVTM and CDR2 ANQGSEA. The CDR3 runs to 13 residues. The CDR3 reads CVARGSSYNEQFF. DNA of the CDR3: TGCGTCGCAAGGGGCAGCTCCTACAATGAGCAGTTCTTC.

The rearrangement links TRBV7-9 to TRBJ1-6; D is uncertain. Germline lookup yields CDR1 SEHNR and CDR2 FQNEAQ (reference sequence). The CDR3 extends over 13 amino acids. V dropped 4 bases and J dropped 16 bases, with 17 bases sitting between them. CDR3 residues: CASSSSGPWGLHF. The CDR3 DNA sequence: TGTGCCAGCAGCTCCTCCGGGCCTTGGGGACTCCACTTT.

The CDR3 DNA is TGTGCCAGCAGCCAAGTGAGGGGGGACCGAGGCGAGCAGTACTTC. This codes for CASSQVRGDRGEQYF. This chain uses TRBV14 with TRBJ2-7, with D perhaps TRBD1 or TRBD2 (6 bases each). Trimming removed 1 base at V and 6 bases at J, with 16 bases between. CDR3 length equals 15 residues. The germline V gene has CDR1 SGHDN and CDR2 FVKESK. The variable domain in full, completed from reference TRBV14 and TRBJ2-7, reads EAGVTQFPSHSVIEKGQTVTLRCDPISGHDNLYWYRRVMGKEIKFLLHFVKESKQDESGMPNNRFLAERTGGTYSTLKVQPAELEDSGVYFCASSQVRGDRGEQYFGPGTRLTVT.

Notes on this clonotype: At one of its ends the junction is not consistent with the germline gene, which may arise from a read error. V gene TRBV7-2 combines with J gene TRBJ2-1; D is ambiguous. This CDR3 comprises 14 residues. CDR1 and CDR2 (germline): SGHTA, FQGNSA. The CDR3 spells CASGFGGFINEQFF. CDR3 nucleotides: TGTGCCAGCGGCTTCGGTGGTTTTATCAATGAGCAGTTCTTC.

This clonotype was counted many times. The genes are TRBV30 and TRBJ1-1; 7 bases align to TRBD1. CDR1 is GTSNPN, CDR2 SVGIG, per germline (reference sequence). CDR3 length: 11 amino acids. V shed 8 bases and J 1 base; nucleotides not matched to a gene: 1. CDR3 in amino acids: CAGTENTEAFF. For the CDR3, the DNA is TGTGCCGGGACAGAGAACACTGAAGCTTTCTTT.

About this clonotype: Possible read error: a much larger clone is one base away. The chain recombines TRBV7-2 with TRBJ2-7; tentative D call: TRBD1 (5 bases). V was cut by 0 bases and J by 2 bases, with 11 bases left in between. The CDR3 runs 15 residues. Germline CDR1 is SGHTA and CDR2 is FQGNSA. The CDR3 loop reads CASSLARTGTYEQYF. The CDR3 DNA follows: TGTGCCAGCAGCTTAGCGAGAACAGGAACCTACGAGCAGTACTTC.

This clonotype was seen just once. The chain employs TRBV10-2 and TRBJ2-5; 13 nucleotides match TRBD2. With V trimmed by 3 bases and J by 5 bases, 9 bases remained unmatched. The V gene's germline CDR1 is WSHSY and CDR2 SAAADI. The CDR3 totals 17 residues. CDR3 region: CASSDPGLAGVGETQYF. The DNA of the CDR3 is TGCGCCAGCAGTGATCCCGGACTAGCGGGAGTAGGCGAGACCCAGTACTTC.

CDR3 in amino acids: CASTWDDRRSYEQYF. For the CDR3, the DNA is TGCGCCAGCACCTGGGACGACAGGCGCTCCTACGAGCAGTACTTC. The chain recombines TRBV5-1 with TRBJ2-7, with a weak D call TRBD1 (6 bases). The CDR3 loop spans 15 amino acids. V was trimmed by 6 bases and J by 0 bases, leaving 16 bases between them. In germline, CDR1 is SGHRS, CDR2 YFSETQ. Full variable domain (remainder filled in from reference TRBV5-1 and TRBJ2-7): KAGVTQTPRYLIKTRGQQVTLSCSPISGHRSVSWYQQTPGQGLQFLFEYFSETQRNKGNFPGRFSGRQFSNSRSEMNVSTLELGDSALYLCASTWDDRRSYEQYFGPGTRLTVT.

Here the CDR3 reads CSAAPGTRGYTF. CDR3 nucleotide sequence: TGCAGTGCTGCCCCCGGGACACGCGGCTACACCTTC. The chain combines TRBV20-1 with TRBJ1-2, with D perhaps TRBD1 (6 bases). The CDR3 has 12 residues. Between the trimmed V and J ends, which lost 5 bases and 8 bases, there was a span of 15 bases. In germline, CDR1 is DFQATT, CDR2 SNEGSKA (reference sequence).

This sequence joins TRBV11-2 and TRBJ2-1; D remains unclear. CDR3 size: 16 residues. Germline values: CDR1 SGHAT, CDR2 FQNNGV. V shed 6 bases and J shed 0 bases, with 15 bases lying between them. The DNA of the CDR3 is TGTGCCAGCAGTTCCCCAACGGAGTACTCCTACAATGAGCAGTTCTTC. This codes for CASSSPTEYSYNEQFF.

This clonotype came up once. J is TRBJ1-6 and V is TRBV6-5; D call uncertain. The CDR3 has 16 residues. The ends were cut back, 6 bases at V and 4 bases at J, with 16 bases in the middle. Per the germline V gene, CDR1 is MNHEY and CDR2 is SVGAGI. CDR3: CASSRDGVMYNSPLHF. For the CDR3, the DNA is TGTGCCAGCAGCCGCGACGGGGTGATGTATAATTCACCCCTCCACTTT.

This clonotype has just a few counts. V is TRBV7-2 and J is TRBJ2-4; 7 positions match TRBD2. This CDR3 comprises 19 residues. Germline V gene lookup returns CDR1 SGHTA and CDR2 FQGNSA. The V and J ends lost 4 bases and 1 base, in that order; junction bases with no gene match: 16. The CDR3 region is CASSSIPSGTNVAKNIQYF. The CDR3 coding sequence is TGTGCCAGCAGCTCAATCCCTAGCGGTACTAATGTGGCCAAAAACATTCAGTACTTC.

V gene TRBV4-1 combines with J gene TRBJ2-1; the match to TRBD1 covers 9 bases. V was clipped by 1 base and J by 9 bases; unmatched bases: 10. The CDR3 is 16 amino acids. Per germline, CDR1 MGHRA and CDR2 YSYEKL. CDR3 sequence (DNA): TGCGCCAGCAGCCAAGCGGCCGGGACAGGGTTAGGTGAGCAGTTCTTC. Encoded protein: CASSQAAGTGLGEQFF.

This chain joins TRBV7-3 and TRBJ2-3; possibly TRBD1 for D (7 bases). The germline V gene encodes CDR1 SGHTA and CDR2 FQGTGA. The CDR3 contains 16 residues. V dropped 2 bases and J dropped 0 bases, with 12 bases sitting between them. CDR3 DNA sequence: TGTGCCAGCAGCTTAGCCAGGGGGACTAGCACAGATACGCAGTATTTT. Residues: CASSLARGTSTDTQYF. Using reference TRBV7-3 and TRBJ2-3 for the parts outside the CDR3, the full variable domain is GAGVSQTPSNKVTEKGKYVELRCDPISGHTALYWYRQSLGQGPEFLIYFQGTGAADDSGLPNDRFFAVRPEGSVSTLKIQRTERGDSAVYLCASSLARGTSTDTQYFGPGTRLTVL.

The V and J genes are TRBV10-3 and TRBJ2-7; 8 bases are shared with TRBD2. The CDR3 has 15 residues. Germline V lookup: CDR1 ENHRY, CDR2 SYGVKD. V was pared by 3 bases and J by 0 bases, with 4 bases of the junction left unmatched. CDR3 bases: TGTGCCATCAGTGAAGGCGGGGGGTACTCCTACGAGCAGTACTTC. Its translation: CAISEGGGYSYEQYF.

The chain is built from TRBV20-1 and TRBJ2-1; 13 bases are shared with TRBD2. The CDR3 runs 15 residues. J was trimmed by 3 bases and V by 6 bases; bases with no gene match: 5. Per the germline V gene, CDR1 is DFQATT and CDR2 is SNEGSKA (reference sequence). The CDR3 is CSAKGLAGDYNEQFF. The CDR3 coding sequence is TGCAGTGCCAAAGGACTAGCGGGGGACTACAATGAGCAGTTCTTC.

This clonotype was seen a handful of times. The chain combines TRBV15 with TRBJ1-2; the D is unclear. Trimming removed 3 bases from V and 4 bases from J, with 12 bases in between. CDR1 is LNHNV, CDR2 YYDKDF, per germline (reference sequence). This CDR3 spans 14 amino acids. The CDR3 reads CATSRVEGSYGYTF. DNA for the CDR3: TGTGCCACCAGCAGGGTCGAGGGTTCCTATGGCTACACCTTC.

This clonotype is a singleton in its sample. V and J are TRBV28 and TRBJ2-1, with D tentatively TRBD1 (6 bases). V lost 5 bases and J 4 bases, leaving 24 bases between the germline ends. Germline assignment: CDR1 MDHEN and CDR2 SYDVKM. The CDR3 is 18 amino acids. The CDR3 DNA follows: TGTGCCAGCAGTACCATACTTAGCGTGGGGGCGATATACAATGAGCAGTTCTTC. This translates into CASSTILSVGAIYNEQFF. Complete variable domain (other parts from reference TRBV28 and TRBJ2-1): DVKVTQSSRYLVKRTGEKVFLECVQDMDHENMFWYRQDPGLGLRLIYFSYDVKMKEKGDIPEGYSVSREKKERFSLILESASTNQTSMYLCASSTILSVGAIYNEQFFGPGTRLTVL.